This paragraph covers one T cell receptor (beta chain) sequence. The data were taken from a study of blood T cell repertoires in COVID-19. Across the whole study: Researchers got acute and convalescent COVID-19 samples from the United States, Italy and Spain. From T cells, B-cell-depleted T cells, or PBMCs came the material, which was cDNA or gDNA.

Source study methods: By means of reference gene primer amplification, nucleated cell counts were estimated. Using immunoSEQ multiplex PCR, the repertoire was profiled, and TCRdb retains in-frame clones only, with some absent. That table supplies the V and J calls and clone size; D and trimming were determined from the DNA. The table records fewer than 300,000 clones, approximately 88% of them present only once. The sample was PBMCs or T cells enriched from blood (not recorded which). This TCR came from a woman aged 40 to 50 with acute COVID-19.

As DNA, the CDR3 is TGTGCCAGCAGTTCAGGGGGCCCCATATATTTT. Translation: CASSSGGPIYF. The chain employs TRBV7-9 and TRBJ1-3, with TRBD1 matching 8 bases. Germline trimming cut 6 bases from V and 11 bases from J; bases unmatched to any gene: 3. Germline-derived CDR1 and CDR2 are SEHNR and FQNEAQ (reference sequence). The length of the CDR3 is 11 residues.